Sequencing of this T cell receptor beta chain was carried out in a study of identical twins. The germline V gene encodes CDR1 LNHNV and CDR2 YYDKDF (reference sequence). V lost 0 bases and J 6 bases, leaving 12 bases between the germline ends. CDR3 length: 15 amino acids. TCRdb reprocessed the 5' RACE reads with MiXCR, giving one entry per CDR3 protein. The sample consists of 500,000 to 600,000 distinct CDR3 sequences, around 20% of them appearing once. This sample also appeared in a second study, on T cells expressing NK-cell markers. That work contributes: Seven donors tested HCMV-seropositive and one tested seronegative among the eight sequenced.

The chain joins TRBV15 to TRBJ1-5; no firm D call. Sequenced: CD4+ T cells sorted from blood. This receptor was taken from a woman between 18 and 29 years old in good health. The CDR3, as DNA: TGTGCCACCAGCAGAGATTGGGAGCCGGGTCAGCCCCAGCATTTT. Amino acid sequence: CATSRDWEPGQPQHF.